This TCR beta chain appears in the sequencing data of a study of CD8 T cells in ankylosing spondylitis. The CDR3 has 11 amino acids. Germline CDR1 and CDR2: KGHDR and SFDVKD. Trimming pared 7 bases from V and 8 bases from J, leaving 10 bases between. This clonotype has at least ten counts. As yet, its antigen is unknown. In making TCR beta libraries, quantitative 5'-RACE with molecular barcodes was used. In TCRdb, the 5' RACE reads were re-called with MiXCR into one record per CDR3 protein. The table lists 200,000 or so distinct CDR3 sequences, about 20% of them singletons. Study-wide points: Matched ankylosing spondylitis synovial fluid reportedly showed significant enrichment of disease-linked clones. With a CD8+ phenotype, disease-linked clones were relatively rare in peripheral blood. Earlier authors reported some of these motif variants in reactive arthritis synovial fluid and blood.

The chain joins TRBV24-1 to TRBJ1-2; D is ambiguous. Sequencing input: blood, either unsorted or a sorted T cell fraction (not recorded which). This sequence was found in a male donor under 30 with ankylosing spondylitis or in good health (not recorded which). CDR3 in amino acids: CATRDVDGYTF. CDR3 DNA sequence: TGTGCCACCAGGGACGTTGACGGCTACACCTTC.